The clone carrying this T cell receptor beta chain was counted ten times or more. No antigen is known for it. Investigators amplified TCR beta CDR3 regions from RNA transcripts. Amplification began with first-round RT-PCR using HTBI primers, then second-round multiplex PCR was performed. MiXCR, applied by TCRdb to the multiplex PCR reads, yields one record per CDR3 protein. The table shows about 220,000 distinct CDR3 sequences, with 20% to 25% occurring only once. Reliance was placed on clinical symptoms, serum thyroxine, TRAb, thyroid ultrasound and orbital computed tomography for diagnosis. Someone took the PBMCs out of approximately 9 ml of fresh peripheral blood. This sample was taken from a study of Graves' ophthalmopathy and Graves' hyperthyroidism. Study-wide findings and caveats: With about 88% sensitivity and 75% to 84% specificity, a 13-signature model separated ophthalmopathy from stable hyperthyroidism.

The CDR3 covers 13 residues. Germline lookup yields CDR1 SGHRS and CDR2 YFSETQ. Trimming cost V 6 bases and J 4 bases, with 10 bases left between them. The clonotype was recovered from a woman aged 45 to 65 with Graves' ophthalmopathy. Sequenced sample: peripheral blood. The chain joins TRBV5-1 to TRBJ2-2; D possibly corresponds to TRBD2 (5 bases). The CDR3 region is CASMYSGTGELFF. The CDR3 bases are TGCGCCAGCATGTACAGCGGCACCGGGGAGCTGTTTTTT.